In its sample, the clone carrying this T cell receptor beta chain was seen many times. Its target is unknown. This sample stems from a study of CD8+CD57+ T cells in acquired aplastic anemia. The overall study: Sorted CD4+ and CD8+ cells yielded about 2.9 ug of DNA on average.

The study, taken as a whole, reports: For CD8+ Simpson's diversity, patients and controls showed no significant difference.

This CDR3 spans 13 amino acids. The V and J ends lost 0 bases and 4 bases respectively, with 6 bases between them. Germline CDR1 reads LGHNA; CDR2 reads YNFKEQ. Patients chosen for sequencing had shown CD8+CD57+ cell expansion by flow cytometry. Severe acquired aplastic anemia was present in every patient. No therapy had been given to the patients at the time of blood sampling. Genomic DNA was employed as the template in profiling TCR beta VDJ and CDR3. Via MiXCR, TCRdb re-called the reads, giving one row per CDR3 protein. The sample has 150,000 to 200,000 distinct CDR3 sequences, around half seen once.

The clonotype comes from a human donor with aplastic anemia. Sequencing was done on a sample of sorted CD4+, CD8+, or CD8+CD57+ T cells (not recorded which) from PBMCs. The chain carries TRBV4-2 and TRBJ1-1; no firm D call. Here the CDR3 reads CASSQDDSTEAFF. CDR3 bases: TGTGCCAGCAGCCAAGATGATTCCACTGAAGCTTTCTTT.